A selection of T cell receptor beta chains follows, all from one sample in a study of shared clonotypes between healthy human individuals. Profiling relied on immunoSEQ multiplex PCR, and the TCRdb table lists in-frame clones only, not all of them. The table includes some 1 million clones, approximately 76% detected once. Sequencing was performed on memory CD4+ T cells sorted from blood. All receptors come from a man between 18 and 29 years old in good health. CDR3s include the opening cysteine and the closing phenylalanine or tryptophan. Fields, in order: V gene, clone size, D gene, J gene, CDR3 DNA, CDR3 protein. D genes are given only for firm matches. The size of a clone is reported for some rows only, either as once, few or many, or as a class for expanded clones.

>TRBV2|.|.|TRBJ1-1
TGTGCCAGCAGTGAAAATATAGGAGTAGGCGATGAAGCTTTCTTT
CASSENIGVGDEAFF
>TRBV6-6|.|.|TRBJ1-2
TGTGCCAGCAGTCGGCCCGGGGAGGGGGACTATGGCTACACCTTC
CASSRPGEGDYGYTF
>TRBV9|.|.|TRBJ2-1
TGTGCCAGCAGCGTAGCCCCTCCTTCCTACAATGAGCAGTTCTTC
CASSVAPPSYNEQFF
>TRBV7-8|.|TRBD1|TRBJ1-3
TGTGCCAGCAGAGACCAGGGGGCTTACGGAAACACCATATATTTT
CASRDQGAYGNTIYF
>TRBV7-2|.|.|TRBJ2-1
TGTGCCAGCAGCCAAGCCAGTGAGCAGTTCTTC
CASSQASEQFF
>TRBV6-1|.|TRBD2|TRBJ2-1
TGTGCCAGCAGTGAAACGCTAGCGGGAGAGAATGAGCAGTTCTTC
CASSETLAGENEQFF
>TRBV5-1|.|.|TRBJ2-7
TGCGCCAGCAGCTCGGGAGACTACGAGCAGTACTTC
CASSSGDYEQYF
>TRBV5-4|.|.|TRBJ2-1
TGTGCCAGCAGCTTGAACGGGGGGCGAGGCAATGAGCAGTTCTTC
CASSLNGGRGNEQFF
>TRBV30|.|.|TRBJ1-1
TGTGCCTGGAGTGTACTCCGAGGTGAAGCTTTCTTT
CAWSVLRGEAFF
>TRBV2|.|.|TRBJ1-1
TGTGCCAGCAGGCCCGGGACACCGAACATCAACACTGAAGCTTTCTTT
CASRPGTPNINTEAFF
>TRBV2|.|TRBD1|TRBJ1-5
TGTGCCAGCAACAGGGGTCCCAATCAGCCCCAGCATTTT
CASNRGPNQPQHF
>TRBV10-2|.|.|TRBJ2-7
TGCGCCAGCAGGGCTGATTCCTACGAGCAGTACTTC
CASRADSYEQYF
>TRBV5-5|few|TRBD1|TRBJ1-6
TGTGCCAGCAGCTTGGAGGGGACAGTCTATAATTCACCCCTCCACTTT
CASSLEGTVYNSPLHF
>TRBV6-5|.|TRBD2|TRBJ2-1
TGTGCCAGCAGTAAAGCGGGGGGGCGGGAGCAGTTCTTC
CASSKAGGREQFF
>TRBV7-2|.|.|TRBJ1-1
TGTGCCAGCAGCTTAGACACAACTACTGAAGCTTTCTTT
CASSLDTTTEAFF
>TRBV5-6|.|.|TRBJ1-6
TGTGCCAGCAGCTGGGATACGAATTCACCCCTCCACTTT
CASSWDTNSPLHF
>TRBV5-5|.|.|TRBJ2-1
TGTGCCAGCAGCTTAGGGGGGATCTCCTACAATGAGCAGTTCTTC
CASSLGGISYNEQFF
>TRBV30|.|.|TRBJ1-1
TGTGCCTGGGGGACGGCTCGCACTGAAGCTTTCTTT
CAWGTARTEAFF
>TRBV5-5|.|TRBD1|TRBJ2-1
TGTGCCAGCAGCTTGCTGGCAGGGGGTTACAATGAGCAGTTCTTC
CASSLLAGGYNEQFF
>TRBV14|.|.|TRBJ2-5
TGTGCCAGCAGCCAAGAGCACTTCATGACCCAGTACTTC
CASSQEHFMTQYF
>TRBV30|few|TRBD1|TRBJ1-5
TGTGCCTGGAGTTCGGACAGGTTCGGGCCCCAGCATTTT
CAWSSDRFGPQHF
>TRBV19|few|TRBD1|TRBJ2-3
TGTGCCAGTAGTACAACAGGGGGACCATTCTGGGATACGCAGTATTTT
CASSTTGGPFWDTQYF
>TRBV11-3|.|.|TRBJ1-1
TGTGCCAGCGGGATAGGGGCGAACACTGAAGCTTTCTTT
CASGIGANTEAFF
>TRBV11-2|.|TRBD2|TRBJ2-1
TGTGCCAGCAGCTCATTCCGAATAGCGGGAAGCTCCTACAATGAGCAGTTCTTC
CASSSFRIAGSSYNEQFF
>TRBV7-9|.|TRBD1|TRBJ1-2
TGTGCCAGCAGCACGCGTCCCGACAGGGGTTATGGCTACACCTTC
CASSTRPDRGYGYTF
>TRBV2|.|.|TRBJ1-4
TGTGCCAGCAGGGTGGGGGAAAAACTGTTTTTT
CASRVGEKLFF
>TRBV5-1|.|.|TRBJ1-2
TGCGCCAGCAGCTTGGAACAGGGATACGGCTACACCTTC
CASSLEQGYGYTF
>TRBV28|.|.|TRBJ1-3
TGTGCCAGCATGCCTCCCACCGGGGGAAGCGGAAACACCATATATTTT
CASMPPTGGSGNTIYF
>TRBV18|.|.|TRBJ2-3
TGTGCCAGCTCGCCAGGGGGGTACACAGATACGCAGTATTTT
CASSPGGYTDTQYF
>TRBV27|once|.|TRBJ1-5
TGTGCCAGCAGTTGGGACGGAACCAATCAGCCCCAGCATTTT
CASSWDGTNQPQHF
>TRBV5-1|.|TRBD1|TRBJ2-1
TGCGCCAGCAGCACGGGACAGAACTACAATGAGCAGTTCTTC
CASSTGQNYNEQFF
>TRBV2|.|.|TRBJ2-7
TGTGCCGGGACTGAACTGGCCTACGAGCAGTACTTC
CAGTELAYEQYF
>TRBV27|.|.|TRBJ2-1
TGTGCCAGCAGTCAGACCGGAGTATACAATGAGCAGTTCTTC
CASSQTGVYNEQFF
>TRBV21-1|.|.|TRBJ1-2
TGTGCCAGCAGCAAACCAAGAAGGTTTAACTATGGCTACACCTTC
CASSKPRRFNYGYTF
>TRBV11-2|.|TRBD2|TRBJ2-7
TGTGCCAGCAGCTCCTTAGCGGGAGATCGCGAGCAGTACTTC
CASSSLAGDREQYF
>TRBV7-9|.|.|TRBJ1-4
TGTGCCAGCAGCATCCTTGGGGTGGCGGGTGAAAAACTGTTTTTT
CASSILGVAGEKLFF
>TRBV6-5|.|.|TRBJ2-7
TGTGCCAGCAGTTTTCGGACAGACTTCACCTACGAGCAGTACTTC
CASSFRTDFTYEQYF
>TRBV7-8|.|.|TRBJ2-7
TGTGCCAGCAGCTTAGCTCCGGGCAGTCCCTACGAGCAGTACTTC
CASSLAPGSPYEQYF
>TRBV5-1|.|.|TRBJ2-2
TGCGCCAGCAGCTCCGCGGGGCTTAACACCGGGGAGCTGTTTTTT
CASSSAGLNTGELFF
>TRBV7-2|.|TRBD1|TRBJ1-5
TGTGCCAGCAGTCCCAGGGGGGCAGGGCAGCCCCAGCATTTT
CASSPRGAGQPQHF
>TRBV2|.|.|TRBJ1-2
TGTGCCAGCAGTGGGACGGCTTATGGCTACACCTTC
CASSGTAYGYTF
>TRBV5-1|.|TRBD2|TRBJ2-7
TGCGCCAGCAGCTTGGAGGGAGGGAGGTACGAGCAGTACTTC
CASSLEGGRYEQYF
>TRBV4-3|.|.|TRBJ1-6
TGCGCCAGCAGCCGGGACAACTATAATTCACCCCTCCACTTT
CASSRDNYNSPLHF
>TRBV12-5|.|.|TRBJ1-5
TGTGCTAGTGGCCTAGGACAGACACGTCAGCCCCAGCATTTT
CASGLGQTRQPQHF
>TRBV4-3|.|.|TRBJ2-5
TGCGCCAGCAGCCTACGACAGGGAGGAGAGACCCAGTACTTC
CASSLRQGGETQYF
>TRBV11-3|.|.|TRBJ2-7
TGTGCCAGCAGCCCCCTCCGTAGCTCCTACGAGCAGTACTTC
CASSPLRSSYEQYF
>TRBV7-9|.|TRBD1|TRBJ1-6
TGTGCCAGCAGCTTACGACAGGGGACTAATTCACCCCTCCACTTT
CASSLRQGTNSPLHF
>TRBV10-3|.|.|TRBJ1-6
TGTGCCATCAGTGATGGGGTCGGGGCATCACCCCTCCACTTT
CAISDGVGASPLHF
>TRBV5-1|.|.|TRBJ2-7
TGCGCCAGCAGCTTAGGCGGGGTCTCCTACGAGCAGTACTTC
CASSLGGVSYEQYF
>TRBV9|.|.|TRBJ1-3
TGTGCCAGCAGCGTTCCCTCCTCAAACACCATATATTTT
CASSVPSSNTIYF
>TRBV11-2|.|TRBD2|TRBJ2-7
TGTGCCAGCAGCTTACAAGCGGGAGGGCCATACGAGCAGTACTTC
CASSLQAGGPYEQYF
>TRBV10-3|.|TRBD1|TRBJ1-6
TGTGCCATCAGTACCGGGACAGGGATTTCACCCCTCCACTTT
CAISTGTGISPLHF
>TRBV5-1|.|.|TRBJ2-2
TGCGCCAGCAGCGAACGGGAGACCGGGGAGCTGTTTTTT
CASSERETGELFF
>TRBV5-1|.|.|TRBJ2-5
TGCGCCAGCAGCTTGGGAGTCGGGAAAGAGACCCAGTACTTC
CASSLGVGKETQYF
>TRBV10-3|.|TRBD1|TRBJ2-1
TGTGCCATCAGTGAGGACAGGGGAAACAGTGAGCAGTTCTTC
CAISEDRGNSEQFF
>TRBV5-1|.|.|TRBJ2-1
TGCGCCAGCAGCTTGGACACCTCCTACAATGAGCAGTTCTTC
CASSLDTSYNEQFF
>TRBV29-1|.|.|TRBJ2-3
TGCAGCGTTATTAGCGGAGGAACAGATACGCAGTATTTT
CSVISGGTDTQYF
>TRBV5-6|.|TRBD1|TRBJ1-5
TGTGCCAGCAGCTCCTCCGGGACAGGGGTTATCAATCAGCCCCAGCATTTT
CASSSSGTGVINQPQHF